The sequence of this T cell receptor (beta chain) was determined in a study of T cell repertoires in cytomegalovirus infection (dated by TCRdb to between 2017 and 2020). Some background on the complete study: The HLA type of each donor mattered for the analysis, because public TCR beta signatures pointed to carriage of CMV infection along with the matching HLA type.

Sequenced on an Illumina HiSeq 1500. The public reads were run again by TCRdb, first through fastp at Q25 and then through MiXCR, and only productive beta chains were kept. Under each unique CDR3 protein, matching rows form one entry showing the most common genes and DNA. For this sample there are 290,000 or so distinct CDR3 sequences; about 8.8% appear just once. Approximately 2.4% of the sample goes to the ten largest clones. Overall study results and their limits: In both this cohort and an independent approximately 350-donor cohort, the cumulative frequency of public TCR beta family members distinguished carriers of CMV infection plus the relevant HLA type. The ex vivo response was dominated by HLA-C-restricted CMV-specific TCR beta clonotypes, which also provided the single most frequent clonotype in two of eight donors.

This clonotype was observed a handful of times. Its antigen is not yet known. No clone much larger than this one lies a single base away; base qualities are absent. This TCR was sampled from a human donor in good health (CMV status not recorded). Some clones in this sample may be carry-over from other donors' samples. Material for sequencing was PBMCs.

The CDR3 protein: CSVGDRGKIEQFF. The nucleotide sequence is TGCAGCGTTGGGGACAGGGGAAAAATTGAGCAGTTCTTC. The chain was built from TRBV29-1 and TRBJ2-1; 10 bases in between match TRBD1. The germline V gene specifies SQVTM as CDR1 and ANQGSEA as CDR2. The CDR3 holds 13 amino acids from the cysteine to the phenylalanine. Of the read, only the CDR3 DNA is kept; its 39 bases are in frame from base 1. The germline V end is reduced by 4 bases and the J end by 9 bases; junction bases left unmatched: 6.